The entry that follows covers one T cell receptor beta chain sequence. Primers used in a second PCR of about 7 to 12 cycles were a sample-barcoded 5' primer and a J-beta primer mix. In TCRdb, the 5' RACE reads were re-called with MiXCR into one record per CDR3 protein. The sample records around 990,000 distinct CDR3 sequences, under 30% being singletons. The data belong to a study of blood T cells in healthy people across ages. The germline gives CDR1 LNHNV, CDR2 YYDKDF (reference sequence). V shed 0 bases and J shed 6 bases, with 11 bases lying between them. The CDR3 loop spans 14 amino acids. The same data also went into a second study, on T cells of mothers and their children.

The V call is TRBV15, the J call TRBJ1-2; tentative D call: TRBD1 (5 bases). Sequencing was done on a sample of blood. The TCR comes from a girl aged 2-10 years in good health. The CDR3, as DNA: TGTGCCACCAGCAGAGAAGGGTGGGGGGATGGCTACACCTTC. This codes for CATSREGWGDGYTF.